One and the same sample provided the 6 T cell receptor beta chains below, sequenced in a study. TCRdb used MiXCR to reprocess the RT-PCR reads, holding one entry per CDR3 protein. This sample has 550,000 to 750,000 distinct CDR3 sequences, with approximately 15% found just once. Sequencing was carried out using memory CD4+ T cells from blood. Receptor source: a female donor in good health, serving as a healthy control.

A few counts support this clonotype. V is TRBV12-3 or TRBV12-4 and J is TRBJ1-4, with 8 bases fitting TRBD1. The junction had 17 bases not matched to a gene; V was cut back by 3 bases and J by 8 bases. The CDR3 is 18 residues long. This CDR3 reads CASSFLAGGSGIGEKLFF. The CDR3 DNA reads TGTGCCAGCAGTTTTCTTGCAGGGGGCTCGGGGATTGGCGAAAAACTGTTTTTT.

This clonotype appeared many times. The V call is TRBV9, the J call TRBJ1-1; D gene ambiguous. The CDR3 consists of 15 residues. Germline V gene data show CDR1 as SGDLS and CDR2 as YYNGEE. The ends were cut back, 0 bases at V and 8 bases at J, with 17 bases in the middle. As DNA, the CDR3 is TGTGCCAGCAGCGTAGACCCCACTCCCGACAAGGAAGCTTTCTTT. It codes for CASSVDPTPDKEAFF.

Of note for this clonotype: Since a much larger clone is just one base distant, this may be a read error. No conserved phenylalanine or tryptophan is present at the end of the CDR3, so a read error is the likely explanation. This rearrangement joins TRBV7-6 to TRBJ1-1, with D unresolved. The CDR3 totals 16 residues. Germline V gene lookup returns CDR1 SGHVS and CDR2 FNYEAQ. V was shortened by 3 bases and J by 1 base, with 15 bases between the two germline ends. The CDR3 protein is CASSFRSHLENTEAFL. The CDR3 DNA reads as TGTGCCAGCAGCTTCCGCAGCCACCTGGAGAACACTGAAGCTTTCTTG.

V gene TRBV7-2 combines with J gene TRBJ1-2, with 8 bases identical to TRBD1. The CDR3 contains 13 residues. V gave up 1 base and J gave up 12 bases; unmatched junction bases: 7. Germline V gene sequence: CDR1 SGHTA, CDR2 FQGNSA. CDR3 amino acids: CASSLGQGRGNTF. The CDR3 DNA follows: TGTGCCAGCAGCTTAGGACAGGGGCGCGGCAACACCTTC.

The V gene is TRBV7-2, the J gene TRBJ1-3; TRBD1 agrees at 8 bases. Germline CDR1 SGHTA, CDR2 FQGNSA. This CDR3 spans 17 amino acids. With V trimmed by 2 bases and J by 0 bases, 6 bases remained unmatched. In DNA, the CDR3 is TGTGCCAGCAGCTTAAGTACAGGGGGTACCTCTGGAAACACCATATATTTT. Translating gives CASSLSTGGTSGNTIYF. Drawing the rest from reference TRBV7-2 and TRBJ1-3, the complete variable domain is GAGVSQSPSNKVTEKGKDVELRCDPISGHTALYWYRQSLGQGLEFLIYFQGNSAPDKSGLPSDRFSAERTGGSVSTLTIQRTQQEDSAVYLCASSLSTGGTSGNTIYFGEGSWLTVV.

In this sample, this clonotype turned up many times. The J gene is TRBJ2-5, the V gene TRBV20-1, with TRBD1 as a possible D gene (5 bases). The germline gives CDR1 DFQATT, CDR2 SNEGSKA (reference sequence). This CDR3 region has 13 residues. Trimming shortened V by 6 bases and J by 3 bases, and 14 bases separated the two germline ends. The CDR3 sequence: CSARTQAKETQYF. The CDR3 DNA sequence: TGCAGTGCCCGGACACAAGCCAAAGAGACCCAGTACTTC.